Listed below are T cell receptor beta chains from one sample, sequenced in a study of T cells in Graves' hyperthyroidism and ophthalmopathy. TCRdb re-analysed the multiplex PCR reads in MiXCR, keeping a single row per CDR3 protein. The profile shows under 750,000 distinct CDR3 sequences, roughly a sixth of them singletons. The sample consisted of blood. All receptors come from a woman in her fifties or sixties with Graves' hyperthyroidism that later progressed to Graves' ophthalmopathy. CDR3s include the opening cysteine and the closing phenylalanine or tryptophan. The order of the fields is clone size, J gene, V gene, D gene, CDR3 protein, CDR3 DNA. A D gene is named only where the DNA matches it firmly. Clone sizes are given selectively: once, few, many, or a class where the clone is expanded.

>few|TRBJ2-7|TRBV15|TRBD1
CATSRETGSVGWYEQYF
TGTGCCACCAGCAGGGAGACAGGGTCCGTGGGTTGGTACGAGCAGTACTTC
>-|TRBJ1-3|TRBV19|-
CASSIGVSGNTIYF
TGTGCCAGTAGTATAGGAGTCTCTGGAAACACCATATATTTT
>-|TRBJ1-2|TRBV19|-
CASTQTGSYGYTF
TGTGCCAGTACTCAGACAGGCAGCTATGGCTACACCTTC
>few|TRBJ2-5|TRBV10-3|TRBD1
CAINQDRGGGETQYF
TGTGCCATCAACCAAGACAGGGGAGGAGGAGAGACCCAGTACTTC
>few|TRBJ2-3|TRBV13|TRBD2
CASSARTSMWTDTQYF
TGTGCCAGCAGCGCGCGGACTAGCATGTGGACAGATACGCAGTATTTT
>-|TRBJ1-6|TRBV6-1|-
CASSERGGTNSPLHF
TGTGCCAGCAGTGAACGGGGGGGGACCAATTCACCCCTCCACTTT
>few|TRBJ1-1|TRBV6-1|-
CASNPPGAAEAFF
TGTGCCAGCAATCCTCCTGGGGCTGCTGAAGCTTTCTTT
>many|TRBJ1-1|TRBV18|-
CASSPGLRVAEAFF
TGTGCCAGCTCACCTGGGCTTAGGGTGGCTGAAGCTTTCTTT
>few|TRBJ1-1|TRBV27|-
CASSLSWIGWTEAFF
TGTGCCAGCAGTTTATCTTGGATCGGGTGGACTGAAGCTTTCTTT
>many|TRBJ1-1|TRBV29-1|-
CSARAQGLNTEAFF
TGCAGCGCCCGAGCCCAGGGACTGAACACTGAAGCTTTCTTT
>-|TRBJ1-4|TRBV7-7|-
CASRAPATNEKLFF
TGTGCTAGCAGAGCACCCGCAACTAATGAAAAACTGTTTTTT
>few|TRBJ2-3|TRBV18|TRBD1
CASSPKTGGVTDTQYF
TGTGCCAGCTCACCTAAGACAGGGGGCGTAACAGATACGCAGTATTTT
>-|TRBJ1-2|TRBV11-2|TRBD1
CASSLGSRTGSGYTF
TGTGCCAGCAGCTTAGGGAGCCGGACAGGGAGCGGCTACACCTTC
>many|TRBJ1-5|TRBV12-3/TRBV12-4|-
CASSFSFPNSNQPQHF
TGTGCCAGCAGTTTTTCCTTCCCTAATAGCAATCAGCCCCAGCATTTT
>-|TRBJ2-3|TRBV18|-
CASSPWDTQYF
TGTGCCAGCTCACCGTGGGATACGCAGTATTTT
>many|TRBJ2-1|TRBV15|-
CATSRDWGGPTSSYNEQFF
TGTGCCACCAGCAGAGATTGGGGGGGCCCTACCAGCTCCTACAATGAGCAGTTCTTC
>-|TRBJ1-4|TRBV29-1|-
CSVLLPGSNEKLFF
TGCAGCGTTTTATTGCCAGGGAGTAATGAAAAACTGTTTTTT
>many|TRBJ2-7|TRBV20-1|-
CSARSVRATYEQYF
TGCAGTGCTAGATCTGTCAGGGCTACCTACGAGCAGTACTTC
>-|TRBJ1-6|TRBV4-1|-
CASSQDQTVALPLHF
TGCGCCAGCAGCCAAGATCAAACTGTGGCGTTACCCCTCCACTTT
>many|TRBJ2-5|TRBV7-8|-
CASSLLRGVGLIQETQYF
TGTGCCAGCAGCTTACTGCGCGGGGTTGGGCTGATTCAAGAGACCCAGTACTTC
>-|TRBJ1-1|TRBV5-1|-
CASSFQDTEAFF
TGCGCCAGCAGCTTTCAGGACACTGAAGCTTTCTTT
>few|TRBJ2-3|TRBV9|-
CASSAGLVSQGADTQYF
TGTGCCAGCAGCGCCGGATTAGTCAGCCAAGGGGCAGATACGCAGTATTTT
>few|TRBJ1-1|TRBV9|-
CASSARPTEKNTEAFF
TGTGCCAGCAGCGCCCGCCCGACAGAAAAGAACACTGAAGCTTTCTTT
>many|TRBJ2-5|TRBV7-2|-
CASSLASRWETQYF
TGTGCCAGCAGCTTAGCTTCCCGGTGGGAGACCCAGTACTTC
>-|TRBJ2-1|TRBV5-1|TRBD1
CASSLVGQVFGEQFF
TGCGCCAGCAGCTTGGTGGGACAGGTCTTCGGTGAGCAGTTCTTC
>-|TRBJ2-3|TRBV3-1|-
CASSQLDSGTDTQYF
TGTGCCAGCAGCCAACTTGACAGTGGGACAGATACGCAGTATTTT
>many|TRBJ1-1|TRBV10-3|-
CAISESGEGFTEAFF
TGTGCCATCAGTGAGTCGGGCGAGGGTTTCACTGAAGCTTTCTTT
>few|TRBJ1-2|TRBV29-1|-
CSVSDGFYGYTF
TGCAGCGTTTCTGATGGGTTCTACGGCTACACCTTC
>-|TRBJ1-1|TRBV5-1|TRBD1
CASSSRQGRTEAFF
TGCGCCAGCAGCTCTCGACAGGGAAGGACTGAAGCTTTCTTT
>-|TRBJ1-3|TRBV20-1|-
CSARDGPDRSYGNTIYF
TGCAGTGCTAGAGATGGGCCAGACAGATCTTATGGAAACACCATATATTTT
>few|TRBJ2-3|TRBV27|-
CASSLGTLGTDTQYF
TGTGCCAGCAGTTTAGGCACGCTGGGCACAGATACGCAGTATTTT
>few|TRBJ2-2|TRBV12-3/TRBV12-4|-
CASSPRQGLGELFF
TGTGCCAGCAGTCCTCGACAGGGACTCGGGGAGCTGTTTTTT
>few|TRBJ2-2|TRBV20-1|-
CSARAPPRGGGPGELFF
TGCAGTGCTAGGGCACCCCCTAGGGGAGGTGGGCCCGGGGAGCTGTTTTTT
>few|TRBJ1-2|TRBV6-2/TRBV6-3|-
CASSYGVGYTF
TGTGCCAGCAGTTACGGGGTAGGCTACACCTTC
>many|TRBJ2-2|TRBV12-3/TRBV12-4|TRBD2
CASTRTSGTGELFF
TGTGCCAGCACCCGGACTAGCGGCACCGGGGAGCTGTTTTTT
>-|TRBJ2-7|TRBV6-1|-
CAILAGYEQYF
TGTGCCATCTTGGCGGGCTACGAGCAGTACTTC
>few|TRBJ1-3|TRBV20-1|-
CSASLGNTIYF
TGCAGTGCTAGTTTGGGAAACACCATATATTTT
>few|TRBJ2-2|TRBV6-1|TRBD1
CASRPRTGGNTGELFF
TGTGCCAGCAGGCCTCGGACAGGAGGAAACACCGGGGAGCTGTTTTTT
>many|TRBJ2-3|TRBV2|-
CASSYLRWDTQYF
TGTGCCAGCAGCTATCTTCGCTGGGATACGCAGTATTTT
>few|TRBJ1-5|TRBV6-2/TRBV6-3|-
CASRVKGGNQPQHF
TGTGCCAGCAGAGTTAAGGGTGGCAATCAGCCCCAGCATTTT
>many|TRBJ1-2|TRBV30|TRBD1
CAWSSYRGGYTF
TGTGCCTGGAGTAGTTACAGGGGGGGCTACACCTTC
>few|TRBJ1-5|TRBV6-5|-
CASSYSSDRELQHF
TGTGCCAGCAGTTACTCCAGCGATCGGGAACTCCAGCATTTT
>few|TRBJ1-1|TRBV19|-
CASLKGNTEAFF
TGTGCCAGTCTAAAGGGAAACACTGAAGCTTTCTTT
>few|TRBJ1-1|TRBV7-9|-
CASSLDLGANRSFF
TGTGCCAGCAGCTTAGATTTGGGCGCAAATAGGTCTTTCTTT
>-|TRBJ2-4|TRBV2|TRBD1
CASRGQGGKKNIQYF
TGTGCCAGCAGGGGACAGGGCGGAAAAAAAAACATTCAGTACTTC
>many|TRBJ2-5|TRBV12-3/TRBV12-4|TRBD2
CASSIRGGSRPQETQYF
TGTGCCAGCAGTATTCGCGGGGGGTCCCGCCCCCAAGAGACCCAGTACTTC
>-|TRBJ1-6|TRBV27|-
CASSTYRQDSPLHF
TGTGCCAGCAGTACGTACAGGCAGGATTCACCCCTCCACTTT
>-|TRBJ1-6|TRBV6-1|-
CASAGTTNSPLHF
TGTGCCAGCGCCGGGACAACGAATTCACCCCTCCACTTT
>few|TRBJ1-2|TRBV6-2/TRBV6-3|-
CASSRTDRINYGYTF
TGTGCCAGCAGCCGGACAGACCGTATTAACTATGGCTACACCTTC
>many|TRBJ1-2|TRBV18|-
CASSPPAGIGYTF
TGTGCCAGCTCACCACCCGCAGGGATAGGCTACACCTTC
>many|TRBJ2-5|TRBV5-1|TRBD1
CASSLSTGTVETQYF
TGCGCCAGCAGCTTGTCAACCGGGACAGTCGAGACCCAGTACTTC
>many|TRBJ2-5|TRBV7-3|-
CASSLAPGRGETQYF
TGTGCCAGCAGCTTAGCCCCAGGTCGAGGGGAGACCCAGTACTTC
>-|TRBJ2-4|TRBV5-1|TRBD2
CASSAGGLAKNIQYF
TGCGCCAGCAGCGCGGGGGGACTAGCGAAAAACATTCAGTACTTC